This TCR beta chain was recorded in a study of shared clonotypes between healthy human individuals. Findings and caveats of the study: Sample collection involved blood only; tissue repertoires are likely different. Shared across several donors were roughly 4.7% of the naive CD4 clonotypes.

In the case of this clone: Its antigen is still unknown.

The protocol was immunoSEQ multiplex PCR, while the TCRdb copy is restricted to in-frame clones and leaves out a portion. The sample shows over a million clones, roughly 70% of them seen only once. The CDR3 loop spans 13 amino acids. Per germline, CDR1 ENHRY and CDR2 SYGVKD. V dropped 7 bases and J dropped 0 bases, with 10 bases sitting between them. The clonotype was recovered from a man aged 18-30 years in good health. The chain links TRBV10-3 to TRBJ2-7; D uncertain. Sequenced material: memory CD4+ T cells sorted from blood. Subset given: CD45RA-negative fraction. The CDR3 loop is CAIKSGLSYEQYF. The CDR3 nucleotides are TGTGCCATCAAGTCAGGTCTCTCCTACGAGCAGTACTTC.